A single sample is the source of the 5 T cell receptor beta chains below, sequenced in a study of graft-versus-host responses after intestinal transplantation (dated by TCRdb to about 2021). The time point label for this specimen denotes: cells obtained before transplantation from donor or recipient. The library was made by the immunoSEQ multiplex PCR assay. Drawn from immuneACCESS, this table holds only the in-frame rearrangements with V and J called that TCRdb kept. Clones are partly lost; checked studies trace under half to an unresolved V gene and leave the rest unexplained. This sample holds roughly 100,000 clones; 80% to 95% were observed only once. The ten largest clones add up to 0.069% of the sample. Their recognized antigens are unknown. The sample consisted of unstimulated CD8+ T cells sorted from spleen or lymph node cells, taken before transplant. Receptor source: a human donor who was the organ donor for an intestinal transplant.

This sequence joins TRBV5-1 and TRBJ2-4, with unresolved D. The CDR3 covers 15 residues. Trimming pared 5 bases from V and 4 bases from J, leaving 16 bases between. Germline CDR1 and CDR2: SGHRS and YFSETQ. The CDR3 protein is CASSPAVNPKNIQYF. DNA for the CDR3: TGCGCCAGCAGTCCCGCAGTTAATCCTAAAAACATTCAGTACTTC.

This sequence joins TRBV7-2 and TRBJ2-7; D perhaps matches TRBD2 (5 bases). The CDR3 sequence is 12 residues long. V lost 2 bases and J 4 bases, leaving 6 bases between the germline ends. Germline CDR1 and CDR2: SGHTA and FQGNSA. The CDR3 spells CASSLLAYEQYF. DNA of the CDR3: TGTGCCAGCAGCTTACTAGCTTACGAGCAGTACTTC.

The V gene is TRBV6-6, the J gene TRBJ2-5; 10 bases are a match to TRBD2. CDR3 size: 13 residues. Trimming at V came to 5 bases and at J to 5 bases, leaving 2 bases not matched to a gene. Per the germline V gene, CDR1 is MNHNY and CDR2 is SVGAGI (reference sequence). CDR3 in DNA: TGTGCCAGCAGTCCACTAGCGGGGGAGACCCAGTACTTC. It specifies CASSPLAGETQYF.

This chain uses TRBV7-9 with TRBJ1-6; TRBD1 is a possible D gene (5 bases). The CDR3 is 13 residues long. CDR1 and CDR2 from the germline V gene are SEHNR and FQNEAQ (reference sequence). Trimming removed 5 bases from V and 14 bases from J, with 16 bases in between. CDR3 sequence (DNA): TGTGCCAGCAGCCCGAATAATCAAGGGGCCCTCCACTTT. This codes for CASSPNNQGALHF.

The V call is TRBV9, the J call TRBJ2-7; D possibly corresponds to TRBD2 (7 bases). V was shortened by 2 bases and J by 5 bases, with 20 bases between the two germline ends. The germline CDR1 and CDR2 sequences are SGDLS and YYNGEE. The CDR3 length is 16 residues. This CDR3 is CASSVEGGGGLDEQYF. As DNA, the CDR3 is TGTGCCAGCAGCGTCGAAGGGGGGGGCGGCCTTGACGAGCAGTACTTC.